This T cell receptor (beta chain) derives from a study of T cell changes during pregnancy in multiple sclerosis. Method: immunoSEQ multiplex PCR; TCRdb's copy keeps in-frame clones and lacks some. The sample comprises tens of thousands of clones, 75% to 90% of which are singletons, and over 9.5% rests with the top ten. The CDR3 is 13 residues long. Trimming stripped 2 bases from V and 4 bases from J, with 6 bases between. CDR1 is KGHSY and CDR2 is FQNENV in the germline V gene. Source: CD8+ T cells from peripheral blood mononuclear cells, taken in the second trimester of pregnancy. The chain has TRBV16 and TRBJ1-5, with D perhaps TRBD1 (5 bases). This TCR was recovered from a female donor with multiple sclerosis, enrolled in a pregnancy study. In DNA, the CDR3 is TGTGCCAGCAGCCAAGGGGGGAATCAGCCCCAGCATTTT. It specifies CASSQGGNQPQHF.